The 10 T cell receptor beta chains below were found in one sample sequenced in a study of blood T cells in healthy people across ages. Then a second PCR, running roughly 7 to 11 cycles, was carried out with a sample-barcoded 5' primer and a J-beta primer mix. Each CDR3 protein is one row after TCRdb ran MiXCR on the 5' RACE reads. The sample carries over 1.5 million distinct CDR3 sequences, 40% to 55% recorded once. The source material was blood. These receptors originate from a woman aged 35 to 49 in good health.

The chain couples TRBV5-1 to TRBJ2-5; either TRBD1 or TRBD2 may supply D (5 bases each). The V and J ends lost 3 bases and 3 bases respectively, with 15 bases between them. Germline CDR1 reads SGHRS; CDR2 reads YFSETQ. This CDR3 has 15 amino acids. The CDR3: CASSYGAQSEETQYF. CDR3 nucleotides: TGCGCCAGCAGCTACGGGGCTCAATCTGAAGAGACCCAGTACTTC.

The rearrangement joins TRBV7-9 to TRBJ1-1, with unresolved D. CDR1 is SEHNR and CDR2 is FQNEAQ in the germline V gene (reference sequence). The V and J ends lost 5 bases and 0 bases respectively, with 22 bases between them. This CDR3 contains 18 residues. This chain's CDR3 is CASSIVVAKGKMNTEAFF. The DNA for the CDR3 is TGTGCCAGCAGCATAGTAGTGGCCAAGGGTAAAATGAACACTGAAGCTTTCTTT.

This clonotype was observed a few times. The CDR3 DNA sequence: TGCAGTGCTAGAGGGCCGCAGGGTTTTCAGTTCTTC. Residues: CSARGPQGFQFF. The rearrangement joins TRBV20-1 to TRBJ2-1; the D gene is possibly TRBD1 (5 bases). The germline gives CDR1 DFQATT, CDR2 SNEGSKA (reference sequence). The CDR3 is 12 amino acids. V lost 1 base, J lost 13 bases, and 14 bases lay in between.

This chain links TRBV7-2 with TRBJ2-5; D is unclear. The CDR3 covers 13 residues. Looked up from germline, CDR1 is SGHTA and CDR2 is FQGNSA. V shed 1 base and J shed 11 bases, with 14 bases lying between them. The CDR3 spells CASSLDSTYKQYF. In nucleotides, the CDR3 is TGTGCCAGCAGCTTAGACTCGACCTACAAGCAGTACTTC.

The chain couples TRBV7-2 to TRBJ1-6; no reliable D call. CDR1 SGHTA and CDR2 FQGNSA come from the germline V gene. This CDR3 has 13 amino acids. The germline V and J ends were trimmed by 5 bases and 8 bases, with 10 bases remaining between them. For the CDR3, the DNA is TGTGCCAGCAGCGTAGTCATTGATTCACCCCTCCACTTT. This translates into CASSVVIDSPLHF.

The chain carries TRBV7-2 and TRBJ2-3; D uncertain. Germline CDR1 is SGHTA and CDR2 is FQGNSA. The CDR3 is 17 residues long. V shed 8 bases and J shed 1 base, with 22 bases lying between them. The CDR3 spells CASSFRRARTGTDTQYF. The CDR3 coding sequence is TGTGCCAGCTCCTTTCGCCGGGCTAGAACGGGCACAGATACGCAGTATTTT.

The chain joins TRBV7-3 to TRBJ2-1, with D possibly being TRBD1 (6 bases). Trimming pared 5 bases from V and 7 bases from J, leaving 21 bases between. CDR1 is SGHTA and CDR2 is FQGTGA in the germline V gene. CDR3 length: 16 residues. CDR3 amino acids: CASSPTLDSQGNEQFF. CDR3 sequence (DNA): TGTGCCAGCAGCCCAACCCTTGACTCCCAGGGGAATGAGCAGTTCTTC. Drawing the rest from reference TRBV7-3 and TRBJ2-1, the complete variable domain is GAGVSQTPSNKVTEKGKYVELRCDPISGHTALYWYRQSLGQGPEFLIYFQGTGAADDSGLPNDRFFAVRPEGSVSTLKIQRTERGDSAVYLCASSPTLDSQGNEQFFGPGTRLTVL.

V and J are TRBV9 and TRBJ2-3; TRBD2 aligns across 10 bases. After removal of 1 base from V and 5 bases from J, the junction contained 13 bases not matched to a gene. The CDR3 contains 18 residues. Germline CDR1 is SGDLS and CDR2 is YYNGEE. In DNA, the CDR3 is TGTGCCAGCAGCGTATATGGGGAGCGGGGGGGCCCCGGAGATACGCAGTATTTT. Encoded protein: CASSVYGERGGPGDTQYF.

The chain couples TRBV7-2 to TRBJ1-5; D is possibly TRBD1 (5 bases). The ends were cut back, 3 bases at V and 11 bases at J, with 14 bases in the middle. This CDR3 spans 13 amino acids. From germline, CDR1 is SGHTA and CDR2 FQGNSA. CDR3 residues: CASSLTGTSAQHF. In DNA form, the CDR3 reads TGTGCCAGCAGCTTGACTGGGACCTCCGCCCAGCATTTT.

The J gene is TRBJ2-5, the V gene TRBV4-2; no clear D. Trimming shortened V by 0 bases and J by 3 bases, and 20 bases separated the two germline ends. The germline gives CDR1 LGHNA, CDR2 YNFKEQ. The CDR3 spans 18 residues. The CDR3 DNA follows: TGTGCCAGCAGCCAAGATCTGGGCGACCTGCGTCCCGAAGAGACCCAGTACTTC. It codes for CASSQDLGDLRPEETQYF.